The 28 T cell receptor beta chains given below trace back to one sample, sequenced in a study of OX40 agonist ivuxolimab in advanced cancers. Sequencing was performed with immunoSEQ multiplex PCR; in TCRdb, only in-frame clones are kept and a portion is missing. The table includes 33,000 or so clones, approximately 80% detected once. The sequenced sample was CD4+ or CD8+ T cells sorted from blood, obtained in a trial of the OX40 agonist ivuxolimab. These receptors originate from an adult with an advanced solid tumor such as melanoma, head and neck, liver or kidney cancer.

The chain couples TRBV27 to TRBJ1-1, with TRBD1 as a possible D gene (5 bases). This CDR3 comprises 14 residues. Trimming cost V 2 bases and J 5 bases, with 12 bases left between them. CDR1 and CDR2 (germline): MNHEY, SMNVEV (reference sequence). The DNA for the CDR3 is TGTGCCAGCAGTTTAGGTGGGGGGAATACTGAAGCTTTCTTT. Its protein is CASSLGGGNTEAFF.

This clone was counted a few times. The chain couples TRBV7-8 to TRBJ2-7; no clear D gene. CDR3 length: 13 amino acids. CDR1 and CDR2 (germline): SGHVS, FQNEAQ. V was clipped by 2 bases and J by 2 bases, with 7 bases between them. DNA of the CDR3: TGTGCCAGCAGCTTATCCACCGCCTACGAGCAGTACTTC. Translating it yields CASSLSTAYEQYF.

This clone is medium-sized. The chain has TRBV28 and TRBJ1-1; D is possibly TRBD1 (6 bases). The CDR3 sequence is 16 residues long. Germline CDR1 MDHEN, CDR2 SYDVKM. V was pared by 4 bases and J by 2 bases, with 17 bases between. The CDR3 DNA is TGTGCCAGCAGTTCATTCAAGGACAGTATCAACACTGAAGCTTTCTTT. This codes for CASSSFKDSINTEAFF.

This clone has a single count. The chain recombines TRBV6-6 with TRBJ2-2, with TRBD2 identical over 8 bases. The CDR3 is 16 amino acids. From germline, CDR1 is MNHNY and CDR2 SVGAGI (reference sequence). V lost 6 bases and J lost 2; bases outside the gene matches: 8. CDR3 nucleotides: TGTGCCAGCAGCCTGAGAAGCGGGAGCAACACCGGGGAGCTGTTTTTT. Translating it yields CASSLRSGSNTGELFF.

This clone was observed a handful of times. The chain carries TRBV7-9 and TRBJ1-1; D ambiguous. The germline gives CDR1 SEHNR, CDR2 FQNEAQ (reference sequence). The CDR3 is 11 residues long. The ends were cut back, 3 bases at V and 11 bases at J, with 10 bases in the middle. CDR3 residues: CASSFLEWAFF. CDR3 bases: TGTGCCAGCAGCTTTTTGGAGTGGGCTTTCTTT.

V gene TRBV27 combines with J gene TRBJ2-1; 12 bases are a match to TRBD2. The length of the CDR3 is 16 residues. The ends lost 4 bases at V and 8 bases at J; junction bases unmatched: 9. Germline loops: CDR1 MNHEY, CDR2 SMNVEV (reference sequence). CDR3: CASSYSSGRAGYEQFF. The DNA for the CDR3 is TGTGCCAGCAGTTATTCTAGCGGGAGGGCCGGATATGAGCAGTTCTTC.

Here the CDR3 reads CASRSSGGAVEQYF. In DNA form, the CDR3 reads TGCGCCAGCAGGTCTAGCGGGGGGGCGGTCGAGCAGTACTTC. The chain uses TRBV5-1 and TRBJ2-7, with 12 bases matching TRBD2. Germline V gene lookup returns CDR1 SGHRS and CDR2 YFSETQ. CDR3 size: 14 residues. Losses at the gene ends were 5 bases for V and 6 bases for J; bases not matched to a gene: 6.

There are a few counts of this clone. The CDR3 sequence: CASGYGGSSYEQYF. CDR3 DNA: TGTGCCAGCGGCTATGGGGGGAGCTCCTACGAGCAGTACTTC. V is TRBV6-1 and J is TRBJ2-7; D possibly corresponds to TRBD2 (6 bases). The CDR3 is 14 residues long. V lost 8 bases, J lost 0 bases, and 14 bases lay in between. Germline-derived CDR1 and CDR2 are MNHNS and SASEGT.

In its sample, this clone ranks as medium-sized. The genes are TRBV9 and TRBJ1-4; the D is unclear. With 3 bases removed from V and 0 bases from J, the gap between germline ends came to 6 bases. Per germline, CDR1 SGDLS and CDR2 YYNGEE. The CDR3 runs 14 residues. CDR3 sequence reads: CASSATTTNEKLFF. The DNA of the CDR3 is TGTGCCAGCAGCGCGACAACAACTAATGAAAAACTGTTTTTT.

The J gene is TRBJ2-4, the V gene TRBV30, with 7 nucleotides matching TRBD2. V gave up 7 bases and J gave up 6 bases; unmatched junction bases: 15. CDR3 length: 15 amino acids. Per germline, CDR1 GTSNPN and CDR2 SVGIG (reference sequence). The CDR3: CAYGMAGARGNIQYF. CDR3 in DNA: TGTGCCTACGGGATGGCGGGAGCACGGGGAAACATTCAGTACTTC.

This clone has more than one count but fewer than ten. The V call is TRBV7-9, the J call TRBJ2-3; no reliable D call. This CDR3 is built from 14 residues. V was shortened by 6 bases and J by 3 bases, with 13 bases between the two germline ends. Germline V CDR1 and CDR2: SEHNR, FQNEAQ (reference sequence). The CDR3 sequence is CASSPGSWTDTQYF. The CDR3, as DNA: TGTGCCAGCAGTCCCGGGTCTTGGACAGATACGCAGTATTTT.

The chain uses TRBV28 and TRBJ1-2, with D uncertain. Trimming took 10 bases from V and 8 from J, leaving 14 bases between them. Per germline, CDR1 MDHEN and CDR2 SYDVKM. The CDR3 length is 11 residues. DNA for the CDR3: TGTGCCACCCCTTTCAGGTGGGGCTACACCTTC. This encodes CATPFRWGYTF.

In this sample, this clone turned up once. The chain couples TRBV12-5 to TRBJ2-3; possible D gene TRBD2, 5 bases. CDR3 size: 18 residues. CDR1 and CDR2 from the germline V gene are LGHNT and FRNRAP. V was trimmed by 4 bases and J by 4 bases, leaving 24 bases between them. The CDR3 DNA reads as TGTGCTAGTGGTTCGACTACCCTGGCGGGTGTTAGAGCAGATACGCAGTATTTT. Its protein is CASGSTTLAGVRADTQYF.

The chain employs TRBV15 and TRBJ2-1, with D possibly TRBD2 on 6 matching bases. The CDR3 consists of 12 residues. Germline V gene lookup returns CDR1 LNHNV and CDR2 YYDKDF (reference sequence). Trimming cost V 4 bases and J 9 bases, with 10 bases left between them. CDR3 in amino acids: CATSIGGGEQFF. The CDR3 bases are TGTGCCACCAGCATCGGGGGAGGTGAGCAGTTCTTC. Full variable domain (missing parts from reference TRBV15 and TRBJ2-1): DAMVIQNPRYQVTQFGKPVTLSCSQTLNHNVMYWYQQKSSQAPKLLFHYYDKDFNNEADTPDNFQSRRPNTSFCFLDIRSPGLGDTAMYLCATSIGGGEQFFGPGTRLTVL.

The chain has TRBV28 and TRBJ2-5, with TRBD2 identical over 13 bases. Germline loops: CDR1 MDHEN, CDR2 SYDVKM. The CDR3 extends over 16 amino acids. After removal of 5 bases from V and 5 bases from J, the junction contained 8 bases not matched to a gene. This CDR3 is CASSEGALAGGETQYF. The CDR3 DNA is TGTGCCAGCAGTGAGGGAGCACTAGCGGGAGGGGAGACCCAGTACTTC.

Only a few counts were recorded for this clone. The gene calls are TRBV6-5 and TRBJ2-3; 7 bases are a match to TRBD1. Germline loops: CDR1 MNHEY, CDR2 SVGAGI. The CDR3 has 13 residues. Trimming cost V 6 bases and J 3 bases; bases outside gene matches: 3. This chain's CDR3 is CASRRQGTDTQYF. In DNA, the CDR3 is TGTGCCAGCAGACGACAGGGAACAGATACGCAGTATTTT.

This clone was counted between two and nine times. The V and J genes are TRBV7-3 and TRBJ1-6, with 7 bases fitting TRBD1. Looked up from germline, CDR1 is SGHTA and CDR2 is FQGTGA. The V and J ends lost 1 base and 8 bases, in that order; junction bases with no gene match: 5. This CDR3 spans 15 amino acids. CDR3 in DNA: TGTGCCAGCAGCTTAAGGGGACAGTCTTATTCACCCCTCCACTTT. It specifies CASSLRGQSYSPLHF.

The chain joins TRBV6-6 to TRBJ1-5; no firm D call. This CDR3 is 15 amino acids long. V shed 5 bases and J shed 2 bases, with 13 bases lying between them. Germline V gene sequence: CDR1 MNHNY, CDR2 SVGAGI (reference sequence). The CDR3 region has the DNA TGTGCCAGCAGTACCTCGGGTAGAGGCAATCAGCCCCAGCATTTT. Its translation is CASSTSGRGNQPQHF.

The chain uses TRBV6-4 and TRBJ2-7; perhaps TRBD2 as D (6 bases). The V gene's germline CDR1 is MRHNA and CDR2 SNTAGT. CDR3 length: 19 residues. The V end was cut by 3 bases, the J end by 0 bases, with 24 bases between. The CDR3 loop reads CASSESSFVGLKISYEQYF. CDR3 in DNA: TGTGCCAGCAGTGAGTCCTCCTTTGTGGGACTGAAGATCTCCTACGAGCAGTACTTC.

This clone was recorded only once. The rearrangement joins TRBV7-9 to TRBJ2-5; TRBD2 is a possible D gene (6 bases). This CDR3 comprises 15 residues. V was clipped by 5 bases and J by 5 bases, with 18 bases between them. Germline V gene lookup returns CDR1 SEHNR and CDR2 FQNEAQ (reference sequence). Written as DNA, the CDR3 is TGTGCCAGCAGCCCCTTGCCCGGGAGCGGGGAGACCCAGTACTTC. Translation: CASSPLPGSGETQYF.

V is TRBV18 and J is TRBJ2-3; 7 nucleotides match TRBD2. Germline CDR1 KGHSH, CDR2 LQKENI. J lost 3 bases, V lost 3 bases, and 6 bases had no gene match. The CDR3 covers 15 residues. The DNA of the CDR3 is TGTGCCAGCTCACCTGCGGCGGGGGTGACAGATACGCAGTATTTT. It specifies CASSPAAGVTDTQYF.

The chain has TRBV6-1 and TRBJ2-4; the match to TRBD2 covers 8 bases. The germline V gene has CDR1 MNHNS and CDR2 SASEGT. V shed 8 bases and J 2 bases; nucleotides not matched to a gene: 5. This CDR3 is 14 amino acids long. This CDR3 is CASRGGGSKNIQYF. In DNA form, the CDR3 reads TGTGCCAGCCGGGGCGGGGGGTCCAAAAACATTCAGTACTTC.

The chain's CDR3 is CAWSVQVNTEAFF. CDR3 nucleotide sequence: TGTGCCTGGAGTGTACAGGTGAACACTGAAGCTTTCTTT. This rearrangement joins TRBV30 to TRBJ1-1; TRBD1 might be the D (5 bases). CDR3 size: 13 residues. The V gene lost 0 bases and the J gene lost 0 bases, with 5 bases spanning the gap. Germline V gives CDR1 GTSNPN, CDR2 SVGIG (reference sequence).

This chain links TRBV5-1 with TRBJ2-7, with D perhaps TRBD2 (5 bases). This CDR3 is 17 amino acids long. Germline lookup yields CDR1 SGHRS and CDR2 YFSETQ. V gave up 4 bases and J gave up 0 bases, with 20 bases separating them. CDR3: CASSQKARTSLSYEQYF. The CDR3 DNA reads as TGCGCCAGCAGCCAGAAGGCCCGGACTTCCCTCTCCTACGAGCAGTACTTC.

This clone was seen once. This chain joins TRBV6-6 and TRBJ2-1, with 9 positions matching TRBD1. The germline V gene encodes CDR1 MNHNY and CDR2 SVGAGI (reference sequence). The CDR3 is 15 amino acids. V was pared by 2 bases and J by 8 bases, with 7 bases of the junction left unmatched. The CDR3 DNA follows: TGTGCCAGCAGTTACGGGGACAGGGCGAGGGATGAGCAGTTCTTC. Translation: CASSYGDRARDEQFF.

The chain has TRBV5-4 and TRBJ1-1; a weak D match, TRBD1 (6 bases). Trimming took 0 bases from V and 0 from J, leaving 9 bases between them. This CDR3 contains 15 residues. Per the germline V gene, CDR1 is SGHNT and CDR2 is YYREEE (reference sequence). The CDR3 loop reads CASSLGGDMNTEAFF. The CDR3 region has the DNA TGTGCCAGCAGCTTGGGGGGGGACATGAACACTGAAGCTTTCTTT.

The CDR3: CASSPGLPSTDTQYF. For the CDR3, the DNA is TGTGCCAGCAGCCCAGGGTTACCCTCCACAGATACGCAGTATTTT. The chain recombines TRBV11-2 with TRBJ2-3; maybe TRBD1 (5 bases). The CDR3 has 15 residues. Germline V gene lookup returns CDR1 SGHAT and CDR2 FQNNGV. Trimming removed 5 bases from V and 2 bases from J, with 14 bases in between.

The CDR3 sequence: CASSLGQGENTIYF. The CDR3 DNA follows: TGCGCCAGCAGCTTGGGACAGGGCGAAAACACCATATATTTT. J is TRBJ1-3 and V is TRBV5-1; TRBD1 aligns across 7 bases. The V segment lost 0 bases and the J segment 6 bases; nucleotides outside the gene matches: 3. This CDR3 comprises 14 residues. Per the germline V gene, CDR1 is SGHRS and CDR2 is YFSETQ. Drawing the rest from reference TRBV5-1 and TRBJ1-3, the complete variable domain is KAGVTQTPRYLIKTRGQQVTLSCSPISGHRSVSWYQQTPGQGLQFLFEYFSETQRNKGNFPGRFSGRQFSNSRSEMNVSTLELGDSALYLCASSLGQGENTIYFGEGSWLTVV.